This T cell receptor beta chain was sequenced during a study of T cells after yellow fever vaccination. Study details: Researchers used SMART-Seq v4 Ultra Low Input to prepare fractions that had low cell numbers. Study findings and constraints: FACS-sorted repertoires could harbor abundant contaminating bulk-population clonotypes. Just a small share of clonotypes turned up in the CD4 compartment as well as the CD8 compartment.

Each CDR3 protein gets one entry after TCRdb re-called the 5' RACE reads with MiXCR. The table records under 250,000 distinct CDR3 sequences, 6.9% of them present only once. This CDR3 region has 12 residues. The trim removed 10 bases at V and 1 base at J, leaving 3 bases unmatched. From germline, CDR1 is SGHTA and CDR2 FQGNSA. This clonotype was seen many times. What it binds is not known. The sequence derives from a man aged 25-45 years who received the YFV17D yellow fever vaccine. Sample: CD4+ T cells sorted from PBMCs, taken 15 days after the yellow fever booster vaccination. J is TRBJ2-7 and V is TRBV7-2; 8 bases align to TRBD1. The CDR3 spells CATGGWSYEQYF. CDR3 bases: TGTGCCACAGGGGGCTGGTCCTACGAGCAGTACTTC.